Listed here are 28 T cell receptor beta chains from one sample, sequenced in a study of blood T cells in healthy people across ages. Sample-barcoded 5' priming and a J-beta primer mix drove a second PCR of about 6 to 12 cycles. TCRdb ran MiXCR on the 5' RACE reads and lists one entry per CDR3 protein. The top ten hold 41% of the sample, which has roughly 720,000 distinct CDR3 sequences, about 48% seen once. Sequencing was carried out using blood. The receptors originated from a man older than 75 in good health.

The chain uses TRBV6-2 or TRBV6-3 and TRBJ2-1; 8 bases are a match to TRBD2. V dropped 0 bases and J dropped 4; count of bases not matched to a gene: 8. Germline V lookup: CDR1 MNHEY, CDR2 SVGEGT. CDR3 size: 17 residues. The CDR3 protein is CASSYSLSGGRYNEQFF. CDR3 DNA sequence: TGTGCCAGCAGTTACTCCCTTTCGGGAGGGCGATACAATGAGCAGTTCTTC.

The chain is built from TRBV12-3 or TRBV12-4 and TRBJ2-7; D possibly uses TRBD1 or TRBD2 (5 bases each). V was pared by 3 bases and J by 2 bases, with 11 bases between. The CDR3 spans 14 residues. The chain's CDR3 is CASSFGTDTYEQYF. CDR3 nucleotides: TGTGCCAGCAGTTTTGGGACGGATACCTACGAGCAGTACTTC.

This chain connects TRBV2 to TRBJ2-2; 7 nucleotides align to TRBD1. V was clipped by 6 bases and J by 4 bases; unmatched bases: 14. Germline assignment: CDR1 SNHLY and CDR2 FYNNEI. The CDR3 is 17 amino acids. CDR3 sequence (DNA): TGTGCCAGCAGCTATCTTTCACAGGGGTCGGGCACCGGGGAGCTGTTTTTT. It encodes CASSYLSQGSGTGELFF.

The gene calls are TRBV28 and TRBJ2-3; 7 bases agree with TRBD2. CDR1 MDHEN and CDR2 SYDVKM come from the germline V gene. This CDR3 has 16 residues. V lost 7 bases, J lost 3 bases, and 13 bases stayed unmatched. CDR3 nucleotide sequence: TGTGCCAGCAACAATTTCGGCCTAGCGGAAACAGATACGCAGTATTTT. It translates to CASNNFGLAETDTQYF.

Turning to this clonotype: At one boundary the junction diverges from the germline segment, which might be a read error. The rearrangement links TRBV6-2 or TRBV6-3 to TRBJ2-7; 7 nucleotides align to TRBD2. CDR3 length: 17 amino acids. The germline V gene has CDR1 MNHEY and CDR2 SVGEGT. The CDR3 here is CTSSYSSRGDWSYEQYF. The CDR3 nucleotides are TGTACCAGCAGTTACTCAAGTCGGGGGGACTGGTCCTACGAGCAGTACTTC.

The rearrangement links TRBV28 to TRBJ1-5; maybe TRBD1 (5 bases). The CDR3 covers 13 residues. CDR1 is MDHEN, CDR2 SYDVKM, per germline. V gave up 6 bases and J gave up 2 bases, with 8 bases separating them. The CDR3 sequence: CASRRGGNQPQHF. The CDR3 DNA sequence: TGTGCCAGCAGGAGGGGAGGCAATCAGCCCCAGCATTTT.

The gene calls are TRBV14 and TRBJ2-4; D gene uncertain. Germline CDR1 and CDR2: SGHDN and FVKESK. CDR3 size: 15 residues. The V end lost 2 bases, the J end lost 0 bases, and 8 bases lay between the germline ends. The CDR3: CASSQNLLAKNIQYF. CDR3 DNA: TGTGCCAGCAGCCAAAATCTTTTAGCCAAAAACATTCAGTACTTC. Together with reference TRBV14 and TRBJ2-4, the CDR3 gives the full variable domain: EAGVTQFPSHSVIEKGQTVTLRCDPISGHDNLYWYRRVMGKEIKFLLHFVKESKQDESGMPNNRFLAERTGGTYSTLKVQPAELEDSGVYFCASSQNLLAKNIQYFGAGTRLSVL.

This chain joins TRBV29-1 and TRBJ2-1; 7 bases map to TRBD2. CDR1 SQVTM and CDR2 ANQGSEA come from the germline V gene. This CDR3 is built from 13 residues. After removal of 7 bases from V and 4 bases from J, the junction contained 7 bases not matched to a gene. The CDR3 nucleotides are TGCAGCGGGCGGGACGGGGGGTACAATGAGCAGTTCTTC. Protein product: CSGRDGGYNEQFF.

Only one count was recorded for this clonotype. The chain carries TRBV29-1 and TRBJ2-1; 8 bases are shared with TRBD1. This CDR3 has 15 residues. CDR1 is SQVTM, CDR2 ANQGSEA, per germline. The J segment lost 7 bases and the V segment lost 7 bases, leaving 15 bases of the junction unmatched. The CDR3, as DNA: TGCAGCGCCGGTTCAGGGGGCCAAAGGGGTAATGAGCAGTTCTTC. It encodes CSAGSGGQRGNEQFF.

The rearrangement links TRBV28 to TRBJ2-5, with D maybe TRBD1 (6 bases). The J call may be incorrect, as the DNA end agrees better with TRBJ2-7. This CDR3 spans 13 amino acids. CDR1 MDHEN and CDR2 SYDVKM come from the germline V gene. The CDR3 sequence is CASSLSTGYEQYF. The CDR3 DNA reads as TGTGCCAGCAGTCTATCGACAGGTTACGAGCAGTACTTC.

This chain connects TRBV28 to TRBJ2-5; TRBD2 might be the D (6 bases). The assigned J gene may be wrong: the sequence end matches TRBJ2-7 better. The CDR3 contains 14 residues. Looked up from germline, CDR1 is MDHEN and CDR2 is SYDVKM. This CDR3 reads CASSPGLQGFEQYF. As DNA, the CDR3 is TGTGCCAGCAGTCCGGGACTTCAGGGTTTCGAGCAGTACTTC.

This clonotype appeared a few times. This chain links TRBV7-8 with TRBJ2-3, with D possibly matching TRBD2 (6 bases). CDR3 length: 17 residues. V lost 3 bases to trimming and J lost 0 bases, with 16 bases between them. Germline CDR1 and CDR2: SGHVS and FQNEAQ. CDR3 in amino acids: CASSFLSGPSSTDTQYF. CDR3 bases: TGTGCCAGCAGCTTTCTCAGCGGGCCCTCTAGCACAGATACGCAGTATTTT.

This chain uses TRBV11-2 with TRBJ2-1; D unresolved. Germline V CDR1 and CDR2: SGHAT, FQNNGV. CDR3 length: 12 amino acids. Between the trimmed V and J ends, which lost 1 base and 9 bases, there was a span of 7 bases. The CDR3 DNA is TGTGCCAGCAGCTTAGGGGCCCCTGAGCAGTTCTTC. Its protein product is CASSLGAPEQFF.

This clonotype has a count of ten or more. V gene TRBV18 combines with J gene TRBJ2-6; no firm D call. This CDR3 comprises 15 residues. V gave up 3 bases and J gave up 0 bases, with 6 bases separating them. Germline V CDR1 and CDR2: KGHSH, LQKENI. The CDR3 here is CASSPQYSGANVLTF. As DNA, the CDR3 is TGTGCCAGCTCACCGCAGTACTCTGGGGCCAACGTCCTGACTTTC.

The chain uses TRBV10-3 and TRBJ1-2, with a tentative D call TRBD1 (5 bases). The germline gives CDR1 ENHRY, CDR2 SYGVKD. The CDR3 has 16 residues. Deletions cut 0 bases from V and 7 bases from J, with 18 bases between. The CDR3 here is CAISESTGSLGGGYTF. CDR3 in DNA: TGTGCCATCAGTGAGTCGACGGGCAGCCTGGGGGGTGGCTACACCTTC.

V and J are TRBV7-2 and TRBJ2-5, with TRBD2 matching over 9 bases. J lost 4 bases, V lost 7 bases, and 7 bases had no gene match. The CDR3 length is 14 residues. From germline, CDR1 is SGHTA and CDR2 FQGNSA. CDR3 residues: CASMSGRRTETQYF. The CDR3 DNA follows: TGTGCCAGCATGAGCGGGAGGAGGACAGAGACCCAGTACTTC.

The chain joins TRBV5-1 to TRBJ1-2, with TRBD1 matching 7 bases. After removal of 2 bases from V and 10 bases from J, the junction contained 8 bases not matched to a gene. Germline-derived CDR1 and CDR2 are SGHRS and YFSETQ. The CDR3 is made up of 13 amino acids. CDR3 protein: CASSLTGDSDYTF. In nucleotides, the CDR3 is TGCGCCAGCAGCTTAACAGGGGACTCCGACTACACCTTC.

V gene TRBV28 combines with J gene TRBJ2-1; 8 nucleotides match TRBD2. Germline trimming cut 5 bases from V and 6 bases from J; bases unmatched to any gene: 6. The CDR3 runs to 14 residues. Germline values: CDR1 MDHEN, CDR2 SYDVKM. The CDR3 protein is CASSAGSGSNEQFF. The CDR3 DNA is TGTGCCAGCAGTGCGGGGAGCGGGAGCAATGAGCAGTTCTTC.

This chain connects TRBV2 to TRBJ2-1; D is perhaps TRBD1 or TRBD2 (5 bases each). The V gene lost 2 bases and the J gene lost 9 bases, with 14 bases spanning the gap. Germline V gene lookup returns CDR1 SNHLY and CDR2 FYNNEI. The CDR3 has 14 residues. CDR3 coding DNA: TGTGCCAGCAGTGAAACCACCCTAGGGACTGAGCAGTTCTTC. Translated, it gives CASSETTLGTEQFF.

A single count supports this clonotype. The chain carries TRBV6-1 and TRBJ1-2, with TRBD1 matching over 7 bases. This CDR3 region has 16 residues. With V trimmed by 2 bases and J by 7 bases, 13 bases remained unmatched. CDR1 and CDR2 from the germline V gene are MNHNS and SASEGT. The CDR3 DNA reads TGTGCCAGCAGTGAAAGGGGAGGGACAGCCTGGGCTGGCTACACCTTC. This sequence encodes CASSERGGTAWAGYTF.

A few counts support this clonotype. The chain joins TRBV2 to TRBJ2-1, with 10 bases lining up with TRBD2. This CDR3 has 19 residues. V shed 2 bases and J 8 bases; nucleotides not matched to a gene: 18. Germline CDR1 reads SNHLY; CDR2 reads FYNNEI. The CDR3 region is CASSELDSFSVAGGDEQFF. The CDR3 DNA follows: TGTGCCAGCAGTGAACTGGACTCATTTTCGGTAGCGGGAGGAGATGAGCAGTTCTTC.

The chain joins TRBV7-9 to TRBJ2-1, with 11 bases matching TRBD1. The CDR3 contains 15 residues. The junction had 5 bases not matched to a gene; V was cut back by 3 bases and J by 7 bases. CDR1 and CDR2 from the germline V gene are SEHNR and FQNEAQ (reference sequence). CDR3 nucleotide sequence: TGTGCCAGCAGCTTCCCGGGACAGGGGGATAATGAGCAGTTCTTC. Its protein is CASSFPGQGDNEQFF.

The J gene is TRBJ2-1, the V gene TRBV5-1, with D perhaps TRBD2 (6 bases). V was shortened by 2 bases and J by 4 bases, with 13 bases between the two germline ends. Germline CDR1 reads SGHRS; CDR2 reads YFSETQ. The CDR3 spans 15 residues. The CDR3 is CASSFGGKAYNEQFF. In DNA form, the CDR3 reads TGCGCCAGCAGCTTTGGCGGGAAGGCGTACAATGAGCAGTTCTTC.

V is TRBV21-1 and J is TRBJ2-1; the table's D call of TRBD2 was not tested on the DNA. TRBV21-1 is listed as a pseudogene. The CDR3 has 14 amino acids. CDR3 DNA sequence: TGTGCCAGCAGCGGAGGGCCCCGAGTGGAGACCCAGTTCTTC. This encodes CASSGGPRVETQFF.

The chain employs TRBV21-1 and TRBJ1-1. TRBV21-1 is a pseudogene segment. This CDR3 spans 13 amino acids. CDR3 sequence: CASSKDGRPEAFF. CDR3 DNA sequence: TGTGCCAGCAGCAAAGATGGGAGGCCCGAAGCTTTCTTT.

This chain joins TRBV27 and TRBJ2-7; no clear D gene. The germline V gene has CDR1 MNHEY and CDR2 SMNVEV (reference sequence). Deletions cut 8 bases from V and 3 bases from J, with 14 bases between. The CDR3 is made up of 13 amino acids. CDR3 residues: CASGPDKFYEQYF. CDR3 bases: TGTGCCAGCGGTCCCGACAAATTCTACGAGCAGTACTTC.

The chain recombines TRBV28 with TRBJ2-5; 9 bases agree with TRBD1. The last part of the DNA fits TRBJ2-7 better; the J call may be wrong. Looked up from germline, CDR1 is MDHEN and CDR2 is SYDVKM. The CDR3 has 19 amino acids. This CDR3 reads CASSFFGTGWTGGYYEQYF. Written as DNA, the CDR3 is TGTGCCAGCAGTTTTTTCGGGACAGGGTGGACTGGAGGATACTACGAGCAGTACTTC.

The genes are TRBV20-1 and TRBJ2-1; D possibly corresponds to TRBD2 (5 bases). The germline CDR1 and CDR2 sequences are DFQATT and SNEGSKA (reference sequence). The V gene lost 4 bases and the J gene lost 8 bases, with 12 bases spanning the gap. This CDR3 is 12 amino acids long. The CDR3 bases are TGCAGTGCTAAATCCGGCGGGTATGAGCAGTTCTTC. It codes for CSAKSGGYEQFF.